These 30 T cell receptor beta chains were all obtained from the same sample, sequenced in a study of patients and donors after allogeneic stem cell transplantation. From the RT-PCR reads, TCRdb called clonotypes with MiXCR, one entry per CDR3 protein. The table has about a million distinct CDR3 sequences, approximately 19% seen once. The material sequenced was blood, either unsorted or a sorted T cell fraction (not recorded which). The receptor set was obtained from a human donor who was either an allogeneic HSCT recipient or a stem cell or donor lymphocyte infusion donor (not recorded which). It is not recorded whose cells these are; they may come from a transplant donor.

V usage is TRBV5-1 and J usage is TRBJ2-1; weak D call: TRBD2 (7 bases). The V end was cut by 3 bases, the J end by 8 bases, with 15 bases between. The CDR3 totals 14 residues. Germline CDR1 and CDR2: SGHRS and YFSETQ. The CDR3, as DNA: TGCGCCAGCAGCTCCGGGGGGCCAGGGGATGAGCAGTTCTTC. Protein: CASSSGGPGDEQFF.

The rearrangement uses TRBV7-2 and TRBJ2-7; the match to TRBD2 covers 9 bases. The length of the CDR3 is 16 residues. The ends lost 1 base at V and 3 bases at J; junction bases unmatched: 7. Germline assignment: CDR1 SGHTA and CDR2 FQGNSA. The CDR3 DNA follows: TGTGCCAGCAGCTTAGAACCAGCGGGAGGCATCTACGAGCAGTACTTC. Translation: CASSLEPAGGIYEQYF.

The rearrangement joins TRBV2 to TRBJ2-1, with D perhaps being TRBD1 or TRBD2 (5 bases each). Looked up from germline, CDR1 is SNHLY and CDR2 is FYNNEI. V lost 8 bases to trimming and J lost 0 bases, with 14 bases between them. The CDR3 has 15 residues. Here the CDR3 DNA reads TGTGCCAGCGGGCCCGGGACGGGCTCCTACAATGAGCAGTTCTTC. This gives the protein CASGPGTGSYNEQFF. The whole variable domain, remainder taken from reference TRBV2 and TRBJ2-1, is EPEVTQTPSHQVTQMGQEVILRCVPISNHLYFYWYRQILGQKVEFLVSFYNNEISEKSEIFDDQFSVERPDGSNFTLKIRSTKLEDSAMYFCASGPGTGSYNEQFFGPGTRLTVL.

This clonotype was counted at least ten times. The chain carries TRBV27 and TRBJ2-1, with D tentatively TRBD2 (5 bases). There are 17 residues in the CDR3. Germline CDR1 MNHEY, CDR2 SMNVEV (reference sequence). V was cut by 5 bases and J by 0 bases, with 17 bases left in between. The CDR3 DNA reads TGTGCCAGCAGTGTAACCCTTCTAGCAGGCTCCTACAATGAGCAGTTCTTC. Protein product: CASSVTLLAGSYNEQFF.

This clonotype has only a few counts. This chain joins TRBV7-9 and TRBJ2-1; tentative D call: TRBD2 (5 bases). The V gene's germline CDR1 is SEHNR and CDR2 FQNEAQ (reference sequence). The V gene lost 7 bases and the J gene lost 3 bases, with 13 bases spanning the gap. This CDR3 region has 14 residues. The CDR3 protein is CASTPGIDYNEQFF. The CDR3 coding sequence is TGTGCCAGCACCCCCGGGATCGACTACAATGAGCAGTTCTTC.

This clonotype was seen a handful of times. The chain uses TRBV5-1 and TRBJ1-1; D ambiguous. CDR1 is SGHRS and CDR2 is YFSETQ in the germline V gene. V lost 1 base to trimming and J lost 7 bases, with 8 bases between them. The CDR3 has 12 amino acids. This CDR3 is CASSLPAVEAFF. DNA for the CDR3: TGCGCCAGCAGCTTGCCTGCGGTTGAAGCTTTCTTT.

The chain recombines TRBV4-1 with TRBJ2-7, with TRBD2 matching 9 bases. Unmatched junction bases numbered 5, after V lost 3 bases and J lost 2 bases. The CDR3 contains 15 residues. Looked up from germline, CDR1 is MGHRA and CDR2 is YSYEKL. The CDR3 spells CASSQTSGLPYEQYF. CDR3 in DNA: TGCGCCAGCAGCCAGACTAGCGGCTTACCCTACGAGCAGTACTTC.

This clonotype was detected many times. The CDR3 DNA reads TGCAGCGTTGAGGCCAGCTGGGACACCTATGGCTACACCTTC. Protein product: CSVEASWDTYGYTF. The rearrangement links TRBV29-1 to TRBJ1-2, with a weak D call TRBD1 (6 bases). Germline CDR1 reads SQVTM; CDR2 reads ANQGSEA. The CDR3 loop spans 14 amino acids. Deletions cut 3 bases from V and 4 bases from J, with 15 bases between.

The chain employs TRBV12-3 or TRBV12-4 and TRBJ1-1; no clear D. V lost 5 bases, J lost 0 bases, and 10 bases lay in between. There are 14 residues in the CDR3. The CDR3 loop reads CASSAHRMNTEAFF. The CDR3 DNA reads TGTGCCAGCAGTGCGCACAGAATGAACACTGAAGCTTTCTTT.

The chain carries TRBV11-2 and TRBJ2-7, with 15 bases aligning to TRBD2. After removal of 5 bases from V and 0 bases from J, the junction contained 11 bases not matched to a gene. CDR3 length equals 19 residues. Germline CDR1 and CDR2: SGHAT and FQNNGV. CDR3 loop: CASSRGTSGRTSSSYEQYF. The CDR3 DNA reads TGTGCCAGCAGCAGAGGGACTAGCGGGAGGACGTCGAGCTCCTACGAGCAGTACTTC.

The chain carries TRBV29-1 and TRBJ2-7; D may be TRBD2 (6 bases). Germline V gene lookup returns CDR1 SQVTM and CDR2 ANQGSEA. This CDR3 contains 15 residues. Trimming took off 0 bases at V and 4 bases at J, with 16 bases between the two ends. CDR3 sequence: CSVEDPEGPAYEQYF. For the CDR3, the DNA is TGCAGCGTTGAAGATCCGGAGGGGCCTGCTTACGAGCAGTACTTC.

V is TRBV7-9 and J is TRBJ1-2; a possible D gene is TRBD1 (6 bases). V was pared by 5 bases and J by 8 bases, with 21 bases between. CDR3 length equals 15 residues. From germline, CDR1 is SEHNR and CDR2 FQNEAQ (reference sequence). The CDR3: CASSTTPTGLDGYTF. The CDR3 region has the DNA TGTGCCAGCAGCACAACCCCAACAGGGCTAGACGGCTACACCTTC.

This clonotype was seen only a few times. The V and J genes are TRBV25-1 and TRBJ2-6; possible D gene TRBD1, 5 bases. Germline assignment: CDR1 MGHDK and CDR2 SYGVNS. Trimming removed 5 bases at V and 0 bases at J, with 17 bases between. The CDR3 is 18 amino acids. The DNA of the CDR3 is TGTGCCAGCAGTCCAAGGTGGGGCAGGGACTCTGGGGCCAACGTCCTGACTTTC. Protein product: CASSPRWGRDSGANVLTF.

Ten or more counts support this clonotype. The V and J genes are TRBV12-3 or TRBV12-4 and TRBJ1-2; tentatively, D is TRBD1 (6 bases). The ends were cut back, 5 bases at V and 5 bases at J, with 12 bases in the middle. The CDR3 is made up of 13 amino acids. Written as DNA, the CDR3 is TGTGCCAGCAGTCGGGGACAAACTTATGGCTACACCTTC. This translates into CASSRGQTYGYTF.

The rearrangement links TRBV6-1 to TRBJ2-2; D is perhaps TRBD1 or TRBD2 (6 bases each). The CDR3 extends over 15 amino acids. Germline-derived CDR1 and CDR2 are MNHNS and SASEGT. V lost 6 bases and J lost 5, with 16 bases in between. The CDR3 region has the DNA TGTGCCAGCAGCAAGAGGGGGGTCGGGACCGGGGAGCTGTTTTTT. Residues: CASSKRGVGTGELFF.

V and J are TRBV12-3 or TRBV12-4 and TRBJ2-6; 9 nucleotides agree with TRBD2. The CDR3 has 17 amino acids. The trim removed 7 bases at V and 4 bases at J, leaving 11 bases unmatched. This CDR3 is CASTPSRGGVGANVLTF. The CDR3 DNA reads TGTGCCAGCACCCCAAGCCGCGGGGGGGTCGGGGCCAACGTCCTGACTTTC.

The table lists this clonotype with a few counts. The chain combines TRBV7-2 with TRBJ2-7; TRBD2 matches 8 bases. This CDR3 comprises 17 residues. V lost 0 bases and J lost 4; bases outside the gene matches: 11. CDR1 and CDR2 from the germline V gene are SGHTA and FQGNSA. CDR3 coding DNA: TGTGCCAGCAGCTTAGCGCACGGGGGGGGGCAACGGTACGAGCAGTACTTC. It codes for CASSLAHGGGQRYEQYF.

This clonotype has at least ten counts. The chain recombines TRBV7-9 with TRBJ2-5, with TRBD2 as a possible D gene (6 bases). In germline, CDR1 is SEHNR, CDR2 FQNEAQ (reference sequence). The CDR3 spans 14 residues. Trimming left V 1 base short and J 4 bases short, with 10 bases between. The CDR3 here is CASSLGGRGETQYF. The CDR3, as DNA: TGTGCCAGCAGCTTAGGTGGGCGGGGAGAGACCCAGTACTTC. Using reference TRBV7-9 and TRBJ2-5 for the parts outside the CDR3, the full variable domain is DTGVSQNPRHKITKRGQNVTFRCDPISEHNRLYWYRQTLGQGPEFLTYFQNEAQLEKSRLLSDRFSAERPKGSFSTLEIQRTEQGDSAMYLCASSLGGRGETQYFGPGTRLLVL.

This clonotype was seen only a few times. In nucleotides, the CDR3 is TGTGCCAGCAGCCATCCCGGGATAGGGACCCAGTACTTC. It encodes CASSHPGIGTQYF. The chain couples TRBV6-2 or TRBV6-3 to TRBJ2-5; the D gene is possibly TRBD2 (5 bases). Per the germline V gene, CDR1 is MNHEY and CDR2 is SVGEGT. The CDR3 consists of 13 residues. Trimming took off 6 bases at V and 7 bases at J, with 15 bases between the two ends.

The genes are TRBV10-3 and TRBJ1-2; 9 bases fit TRBD1. The CDR3 is 15 amino acids. Germline V gene data show CDR1 as ENHRY and CDR2 as SYGVKD. V shed 6 bases and J 8 bases; nucleotides not matched to a gene: 13. The CDR3 protein is CAIREQIGQGRGYTF. The DNA for the CDR3 is TGTGCCATCAGGGAACAAATAGGACAGGGGCGAGGCTACACCTTC.

At least ten counts were recorded for this clonotype. V gene TRBV20-1 combines with J gene TRBJ1-5; 7 bases map to TRBD1. Germline-derived CDR1 and CDR2 are DFQATT and SNEGSKA (reference sequence). Trimming removed 5 bases from V and 5 bases from J; junction bases left unmatched: 6. The CDR3 consists of 13 residues. For the CDR3, the DNA is TGCAGTGCTGTCACAGGGGCTTATCAGCCCCAGCATTTT. This encodes CSAVTGAYQPQHF.

V usage is TRBV6-5 and J usage is TRBJ1-2; TRBD1 is a possible D gene (5 bases). Germline V gives CDR1 MNHEY, CDR2 SVGAGI. This CDR3 is built from 16 residues. The V end lost 0 bases, the J end lost 7 bases, and 18 bases lay between the germline ends. The CDR3 region is CASSYSRSLGRAGYTF. The DNA for the CDR3 is TGTGCCAGCAGTTACTCGAGGAGCCTGGGCAGGGCTGGCTACACCTTC.

This clonotype was recorded a few times. The chain is built from TRBV2 and TRBJ2-2; a weak D match, TRBD1 (5 bases). The ends were cut back, 2 bases at V and 2 bases at J, with 12 bases in the middle. The length of the CDR3 is 16 residues. Germline-derived CDR1 and CDR2 are SNHLY and FYNNEI. The DNA for the CDR3 is TGTGCCAGCAGTGAAATAGTACAGGCAAACACCGGGGAGCTGTTTTTT. Protein sequence: CASSEIVQANTGELFF.

As to this clonotype: The conserved phenylalanine or tryptophan normally closing the CDR3 is absent here, so this likely arose from a read error. V is TRBV12-3 or TRBV12-4 and J is TRBJ1-2, with TRBD1 matching over 8 bases. The CDR3 runs to 13 residues. The V and J ends lost 6 bases and 7 bases, in that order; junction bases with no gene match: 7. CDR3 loop: CASSLDRALGYTY. In DNA form, the CDR3 reads TGTGCCAGCAGCCTGGACAGGGCACTTGGCTACACCTAC.

This clonotype showed up just a few times. The gene calls are TRBV12-5 and TRBJ1-2; 10 bases align to TRBD1. V shed 6 bases and J 4 bases; nucleotides not matched to a gene: 8. In germline, CDR1 is LGHNT, CDR2 FRNRAP. The CDR3 runs 15 residues. CDR3 in DNA: TGTGCTAGTGGCCCTTCGGGACAGGGGATCTATGGCTACACCTTC. This sequence encodes CASGPSGQGIYGYTF.

The chain combines TRBV4-1 with TRBJ2-3; TRBD2 aligns across 10 bases. Germline V gene lookup returns CDR1 MGHRA and CDR2 YSYEKL. This CDR3 is built from 15 residues. After removal of 1 base from V and 7 bases from J, the junction contained 5 bases not matched to a gene. Here the CDR3 reads CASSQVSGGLYTQYF. CDR3 nucleotides: TGCGCCAGCAGCCAAGTTAGCGGGGGGTTGTATACGCAGTATTTT.

This clonotype was detected ten times or more. The J gene is TRBJ1-5, the V gene TRBV12-3 or TRBV12-4; D is ambiguous. The CDR3 contains 14 residues. V gave up 3 bases and J gave up 8 bases, with 14 bases separating them. CDR3 in amino acids: CASSLVGGEEPQHF. CDR3 coding DNA: TGTGCCAGCAGTTTGGTGGGCGGGGAAGAGCCCCAGCATTTT.

The chain joins TRBV5-1 to TRBJ2-1, with D perhaps matching TRBD1 (6 bases). This CDR3 has 16 amino acids. CDR1 is SGHRS and CDR2 is YFSETQ in the germline V gene. Trimming shortened V by 2 bases and J by 6 bases, and 18 bases separated the two germline ends. CDR3 bases: TGCGCCAGCAGCTTCCGGGACATTGAATCCCCCAATGAGCAGTTCTTC. It specifies CASSFRDIESPNEQFF. The full variable domain, rest sourced from reference TRBV5-1 and TRBJ2-1, is KAGVTQTPRYLIKTRGQQVTLSCSPISGHRSVSWYQQTPGQGLQFLFEYFSETQRNKGNFPGRFSGRQFSNSRSEMNVSTLELGDSALYLCASSFRDIESPNEQFFGPGTRLTVL.

This clonotype was seen a few times. The rearrangement links TRBV2 to TRBJ2-7, with TRBD2 identical over 7 bases. Unmatched junction bases numbered 9, after V lost 7 bases and J lost 0 bases. Germline V gene lookup returns CDR1 SNHLY and CDR2 FYNNEI. The CDR3 spans 15 residues. The CDR3 sequence: CASTPGRENSYEQYF. DNA of the CDR3: TGTGCCAGCACCCCAGGGAGGGAAAACTCCTACGAGCAGTACTTC.

This clonotype was observed a few times. The gene calls are TRBV25-1 and TRBJ1-6; no definite D call. Germline-derived CDR1 and CDR2 are MGHDK and SYGVNS. The CDR3 sequence is 15 residues long. V was pared by 5 bases and J by 0 bases, with 8 bases between. The CDR3, as DNA: TGTGCCAGCAGTCCCCCGAGCTCCTATAATTCACCCCTCCACTTT. Protein sequence: CASSPPSSYNSPLHF.